This T cell receptor beta chain was documented in a study of tumor-infiltrating lymphocytes in oesophageal squamous cell carcinoma. This clonotype showed up many times. The germline CDR1 and CDR2 sequences are MNHEY and SMNVEV (reference sequence). The germline V and J ends were trimmed by 0 bases and 6 bases, with 11 bases remaining between them. The length of the CDR3 is 14 residues. A single record per CDR3 protein comes from TCRdb applying MiXCR to the PCR reads. Altogether 15,000 to 20,000 distinct CDR3 sequences are present, around 45% being singletons, with the ten largest covering just under 45%.

The rearrangement links TRBV27 to TRBJ1-2; the D gene is possibly TRBD1 (5 bases). Sequencing was done on a sample of normal esophageal tissue next to the tumor. This TCR was recovered from a female donor with esophageal squamous cell carcinoma. Here the CDR3 reads CASSLSGRDDGYTF. The CDR3 bases are TGTGCCAGCAGTTTATCGGGCAGGGATGATGGCTACACCTTC.